The 5 T cell receptor beta chains below all came from one sample that was sequenced in a study of blood T cell repertoires in COVID-19. The data were produced by immunoSEQ multiplex PCR, yet TCRdb's version contains in-frame clones alone and is incomplete. The sample records under 250,000 clones, over 80% being singletons. Source material: peripheral blood. The receptors originated from a woman in her fifties or sixties with active or convalescent COVID-19.

The rearrangement uses TRBV5-1 and TRBJ1-4; D might be TRBD1 (6 bases). Germline CDR1 SGHRS, CDR2 YFSETQ. This CDR3 contains 18 residues. Trimming removed 0 bases from V and 5 bases from J, with 20 bases in between. Written as DNA, the CDR3 is TGCGCCAGCAGCTTGGTCCCGACAGGCAACGAAGTAAATGAAAAACTGTTTTTT. It is translated as CASSLVPTGNEVNEKLFF.

The V gene is TRBV5-1, the J gene TRBJ2-6, with TRBD1 as a possible D gene (5 bases). The V end lost 3 bases, the J end lost 0 bases, and 7 bases lay between the germline ends. Germline-derived CDR1 and CDR2 are SGHRS and YFSETQ. This CDR3 comprises 15 residues. The CDR3: CASSSDISGANVLTF. In nucleotides, the CDR3 is TGCGCCAGCAGCTCGGACATCTCTGGGGCCAACGTCCTGACTTTC.

The V call is TRBV9, the J call TRBJ2-7; the match to TRBD2 covers 10 bases. Germline V gene sequence: CDR1 SGDLS, CDR2 YYNGEE. Trimming cost V 3 bases and J 5 bases; bases outside gene matches: 8. This CDR3 region has 15 residues. The CDR3 coding sequence is TGTGCCAGCAGCGGAGAAGCGGGAGGGCCCCACGAGCAGTACTTC. This translates into CASSGEAGGPHEQYF.

The chain is built from TRBV19 and TRBJ1-4; TRBD1 is a possible D gene (6 bases). The CDR3 is 16 residues long. Germline V gene data show CDR1 as LNHDA and CDR2 as SQIVND (reference sequence). V lost 4 bases to trimming and J lost 4 bases, with 16 bases between them. DNA of the CDR3: TGTGCCAGTAGTAACACAGGGCAAGGAATTAATGAAAAACTGTTTTTT. The encoded protein is CASSNTGQGINEKLFF.

The CDR3 loop reads CASSLITSGEGLYNEQFF. The CDR3 nucleotides are TGTGCCAGCAGCTTAATAACTAGCGGTGAGGGACTCTACAATGAGCAGTTCTTC. The chain carries TRBV13 and TRBJ2-1, with TRBD2 identical over 8 bases. The CDR3 covers 18 residues. Germline-derived CDR1 and CDR2 are PRHDT and FYEKMQ (reference sequence). V shed 2 bases, J shed 3 bases, and the junction held 12 bases outside the gene matches.